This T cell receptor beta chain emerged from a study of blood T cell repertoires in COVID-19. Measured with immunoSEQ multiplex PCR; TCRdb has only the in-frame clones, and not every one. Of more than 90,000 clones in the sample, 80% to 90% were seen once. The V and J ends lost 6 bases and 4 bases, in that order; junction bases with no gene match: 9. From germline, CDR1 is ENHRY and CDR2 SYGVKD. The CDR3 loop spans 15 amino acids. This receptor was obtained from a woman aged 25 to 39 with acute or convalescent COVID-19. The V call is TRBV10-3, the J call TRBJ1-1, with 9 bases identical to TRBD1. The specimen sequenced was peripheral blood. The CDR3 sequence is CAIRGRTGDGTEAFF. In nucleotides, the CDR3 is TGTGCCATCAGGGGGAGGACAGGGGACGGCACTGAAGCTTTCTTT.